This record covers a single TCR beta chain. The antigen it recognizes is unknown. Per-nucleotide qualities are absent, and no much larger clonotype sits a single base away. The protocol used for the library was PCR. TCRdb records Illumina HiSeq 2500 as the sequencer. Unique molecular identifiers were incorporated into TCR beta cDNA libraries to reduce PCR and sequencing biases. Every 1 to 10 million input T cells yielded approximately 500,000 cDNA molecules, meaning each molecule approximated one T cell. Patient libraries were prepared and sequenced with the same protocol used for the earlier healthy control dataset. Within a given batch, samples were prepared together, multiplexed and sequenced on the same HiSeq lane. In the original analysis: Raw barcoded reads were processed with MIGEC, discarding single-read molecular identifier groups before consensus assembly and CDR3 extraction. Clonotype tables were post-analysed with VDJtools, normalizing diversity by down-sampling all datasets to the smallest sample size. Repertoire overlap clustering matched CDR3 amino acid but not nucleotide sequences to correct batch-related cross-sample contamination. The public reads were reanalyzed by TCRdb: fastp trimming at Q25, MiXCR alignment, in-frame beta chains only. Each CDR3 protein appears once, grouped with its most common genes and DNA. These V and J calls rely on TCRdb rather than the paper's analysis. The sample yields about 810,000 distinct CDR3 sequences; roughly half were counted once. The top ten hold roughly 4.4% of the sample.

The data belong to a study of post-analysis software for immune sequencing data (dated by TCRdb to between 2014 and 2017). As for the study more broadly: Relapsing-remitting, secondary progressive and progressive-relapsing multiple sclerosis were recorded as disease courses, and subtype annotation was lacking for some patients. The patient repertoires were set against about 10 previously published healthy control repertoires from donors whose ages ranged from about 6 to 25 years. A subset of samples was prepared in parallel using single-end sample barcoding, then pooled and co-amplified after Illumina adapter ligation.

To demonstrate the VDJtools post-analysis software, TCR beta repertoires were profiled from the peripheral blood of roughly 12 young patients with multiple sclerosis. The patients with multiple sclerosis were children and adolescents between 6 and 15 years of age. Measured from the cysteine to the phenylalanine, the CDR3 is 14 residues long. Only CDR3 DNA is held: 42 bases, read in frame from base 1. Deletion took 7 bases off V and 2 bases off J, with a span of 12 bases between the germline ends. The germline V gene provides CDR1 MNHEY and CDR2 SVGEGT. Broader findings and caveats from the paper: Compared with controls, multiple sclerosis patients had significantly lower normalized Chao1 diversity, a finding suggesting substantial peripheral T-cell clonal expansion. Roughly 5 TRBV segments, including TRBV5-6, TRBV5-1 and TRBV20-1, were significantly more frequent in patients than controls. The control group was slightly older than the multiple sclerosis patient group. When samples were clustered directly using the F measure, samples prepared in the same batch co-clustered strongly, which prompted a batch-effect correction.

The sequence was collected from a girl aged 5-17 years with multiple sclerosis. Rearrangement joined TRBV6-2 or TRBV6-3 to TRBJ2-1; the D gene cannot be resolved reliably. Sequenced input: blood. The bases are TGTGCCAGCAATCGATTGGGCCCCTACAATGAGCAGTTCTTC. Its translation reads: CASNRLGPYNEQFF.